The 31 T cell receptor beta chains below come from one sample, sequenced in a study of beta chain features in type 1 diabetes. The whole isolated RNA underwent reverse transcription, so sequencing captured expressed TCRB transcripts. Repertoires were generated with immunoSEQ multiplex PCR, while TCRdb's copy carries only in-frame clones and drops some. The sample holds 160,000 or so clones, 63% seen once. The antigens these receptors bind are not known. The study, taken as a whole, reports: Moderate yet significant TCRB CDR3 shortening was seen in Type 1 diabetes patients in all four CD4+ subsets.

Sequenced input: naive CD4+ T cells from blood. The receptors here all came from a man younger than 45 with type 1 diabetes.

The rearrangement uses TRBV7-2 and TRBJ2-7, with 7 positions matching TRBD2. CDR1 SGHTA and CDR2 FQGNSA come from the germline V gene. The J segment lost 3 bases and the V segment lost 5 bases, leaving 7 bases of the junction unmatched. The CDR3 extends over 14 amino acids. The CDR3 spells CASSRSGTDYEQYF. CDR3 coding DNA: TGTGCCAGCAGCCGAAGCGGGACCGACTACGAGCAGTACTTC. The entire variable domain, with the rest obtained from reference TRBV7-2 and TRBJ2-7, is as follows: GAGVSQSPSNKVTEKGKDVELRCDPISGHTALYWYRQSLGQGLEFLIYFQGNSAPDKSGLPSDRFSAERTGGSVSTLTIQRTQQEDSAVYLCASSRSGTDYEQYFGPGTRLTVT.

This clone appeared a single time. The chain employs TRBV28 and TRBJ1-6; D not certain. Germline V gene data show CDR1 as MDHEN and CDR2 as SYDVKM. The CDR3 is made up of 11 amino acids. Deletions cut 8 bases from V and 10 bases from J, with 9 bases between. The CDR3: CASRGESPLHF. The DNA of the CDR3 is TGTGCCAGCCGTGGGGAATCACCCCTCCACTTT.

The chain joins TRBV7-9 to TRBJ1-2; TRBD1 is a possible D gene (5 bases). The V gene lost 4 bases and the J gene lost 4 bases, with 19 bases spanning the gap. CDR1 is SEHNR, CDR2 FQNEAQ, per germline (reference sequence). The CDR3 has 16 amino acids. Written as DNA, the CDR3 is TGTGCCAGCAGCTCGGGACCCCTCAGACGGGCCTATGGCTACACCTTC. Translation gives CASSSGPLRRAYGYTF. Full variable domain (outside the CDR3, taken from reference TRBV7-9 and TRBJ1-2): DTGVSQNPRHKITKRGQNVTFRCDPISEHNRLYWYRQTLGQGPEFLTYFQNEAQLEKSRLLSDRFSAERPKGSFSTLEIQRTEQGDSAMYLCASSSGPLRRAYGYTFGSGTRLTVV.

The genes are TRBV7-9 and TRBJ1-2; D is unclear. The germline V gene encodes CDR1 SEHNR and CDR2 FQNEAQ (reference sequence). Deletions cut 8 bases from V and 4 bases from J, with 5 bases between. The CDR3 loop spans 10 amino acids. This chain's CDR3 is CASSGYGYTF. CDR3 in DNA: TGTGCCAGCTCTGGCTATGGCTACACCTTC.

This clone came up a few times. The chain has TRBV7-2 and TRBJ2-5, with D unresolved. The V and J ends lost 1 base and 5 bases respectively, with 5 bases between them. The CDR3 is made up of 12 amino acids. Germline assignment: CDR1 SGHTA and CDR2 FQGNSA. The CDR3 loop reads CASSLEAETQYF. The CDR3 coding sequence is TGTGCCAGCAGCTTAGAAGCGGAGACCCAGTACTTC.

This sequence joins TRBV29-1 and TRBJ1-1; no clear D gene. There are 14 residues in the CDR3. V was pared by 5 bases and J by 3 bases, with 16 bases between. Germline-derived CDR1 and CDR2 are SQVTM and ANQGSEA. The CDR3 is CSVNRGTGDTEAFF. CDR3 coding DNA: TGCAGCGTTAACCGGGGAACCGGGGACACTGAAGCTTTCTTT.

This clone showed up just a few times. CDR3 in DNA: TGCAGCGTTGCTGTGGTCGACGAAGGAGCCCAGTACTTC. Protein sequence: CSVAVVDEGAQYF. The V gene is TRBV29-1, the J gene TRBJ2-5; D not resolved. The CDR3 is 13 amino acids. Trimming removed 4 bases from V and 9 bases from J, with 18 bases in between. Germline V gene data show CDR1 as SQVTM and CDR2 as ANQGSEA.

The sample holds one count of this clone. J is TRBJ2-3 and V is TRBV9, with 7 bases identical to TRBD1. From germline, CDR1 is SGDLS and CDR2 YYNGEE. CDR3 length: 15 residues. With V trimmed by 3 bases and J by 3 bases, 7 bases remained unmatched. The CDR3 protein is CASSAQGVRTDTQYF. CDR3 nucleotides: TGTGCCAGCAGCGCCCAGGGGGTCCGGACAGATACGCAGTATTTT.

This clone was observed a few times. The V and J genes are TRBV9 and TRBJ1-1, with TRBD1 identical over 8 bases. The CDR3 has 13 residues. CDR1 SGDLS and CDR2 YYNGEE come from the germline V gene. The V and J ends lost 0 bases and 8 bases, in that order; junction bases with no gene match: 3. The CDR3: CASSVEGQVEAFF. CDR3 coding DNA: TGTGCCAGCAGCGTAGAGGGACAGGTAGAAGCTTTCTTT.

A note on this clone: One end of the junction does not line up with germline, which may come from a read error. The rearrangement uses TRBV29-1 and TRBJ2-7; the D gene is possibly TRBD1 (6 bases). This CDR3 comprises 14 residues. Germline V gives CDR1 SQVTM, CDR2 ANQGSEA. The CDR3 nucleotides are TGCAGCGGTGAAGCCAGTAGCCGGGACACCGAGCAGTACTTC. Residues: CSGEASSRDTEQYF.

The chain links TRBV6-5 to TRBJ1-1; 8 nucleotides agree with TRBD1. The CDR3 runs 14 residues. Germline V CDR1 and CDR2: MNHEY, SVGAGI. The V segment lost 7 bases and the J segment 1 base; nucleotides outside the gene matches: 5. The CDR3 region has the DNA TGTGCCAGCATTCAGGGGGCTGAGAACACTGAAGCTTTCTTT. Protein: CASIQGAENTEAFF.

V is TRBV30 and J is TRBJ1-1, with 7 bases that match TRBD1. Germline trimming cut 2 bases from V and 4 bases from J; bases unmatched to any gene: 16. The CDR3 extends over 17 amino acids. From germline, CDR1 is GTSNPN and CDR2 SVGIG (reference sequence). CDR3 sequence reads: CAWSLGDRFRRGTEAFF. CDR3 DNA: TGTGCCTGGAGTCTGGGGGACAGATTTAGGCGAGGCACTGAAGCTTTCTTT.

Of note for this clone: In the same sample, other DNA sequences code for this CDR3. The chain combines TRBV9 with TRBJ2-5, with D unresolved. Germline lookup yields CDR1 SGDLS and CDR2 YYNGEE. Trimming took 2 bases from V and 2 from J, leaving 7 bases between them. The CDR3 is 13 amino acids. CDR3 region: CASSVQGQETQYF. As DNA, the CDR3 is TGTGCCAGCAGCGTCCAAGGGCAAGAGACCCAGTACTTC.

The chain is built from TRBV7-2 and TRBJ2-1, with unresolved D. The CDR3 consists of 15 residues. Trimming removed 4 bases from V and 1 base from J, with 11 bases in between. Per the germline V gene, CDR1 is SGHTA and CDR2 is FQGNSA. CDR3 sequence: CASSSLGPSYNEQFF. The CDR3 DNA follows: TGTGCCAGCAGCTCCTTGGGCCCTTCCTACAATGAGCAGTTCTTC.

This clone was observed a few times. The V and J genes are TRBV30 and TRBJ2-5, with 8 bases that match TRBD2. This CDR3 comprises 14 residues. Germline V gene sequence: CDR1 GTSNPN, CDR2 SVGIG (reference sequence). Unmatched junction bases numbered 7, after V lost 4 bases and J lost 3 bases. CDR3 loop: CAWKSQRGKETQYF. The CDR3 bases are TGTGCCTGGAAATCCCAGCGGGGGAAAGAGACCCAGTACTTC.

This clone appeared a few times. The chain links TRBV29-1 to TRBJ2-7, with D perhaps TRBD2 (5 bases). The CDR3 is made up of 13 amino acids. With 3 bases removed from V and 1 base from J, the gap between germline ends came to 10 bases. The germline V gene encodes CDR1 SQVTM and CDR2 ANQGSEA. DNA of the CDR3: TGCAGCGTTGATCTAGCCCCGTCCTACGAGCAGTACTTC. Residues: CSVDLAPSYEQYF.

The chain recombines TRBV30 with TRBJ2-7, with 7 positions matching TRBD2. CDR1 and CDR2 (germline): GTSNPN, SVGIG (reference sequence). This CDR3 is built from 12 residues. The chain's CDR3 is CASRDYLTGWYF. The CDR3 bases are TGTGCAAGCCGGGACTATCTTACTGGGTGGTACTTC. Looking up the rest from reference TRBV30 and TRBJ2-7 gives the full variable domain: SQTIHQWPATLVQPVGSPLSLECTVEGTSNPNLYWYRQAAGRGLQLLFYSVGIGQISSEVPQNLSASRPQDRQFILSSKKLLLSDSGFYLCASRDYLTGWYFGPGTRLTVT.

This clone was seen only a few times. The V gene is TRBV29-1, the J gene TRBJ2-3; D is possibly TRBD1 or TRBD2 (7 bases each). The CDR3 spans 12 residues. Trimming left V 7 bases short and J 4 bases short, with 12 bases between. Germline V lookup: CDR1 SQVTM, CDR2 ANQGSEA. The DNA of the CDR3 is TGCAGCGCAGGGGGGGGCCCAGATACGCAGTATTTT. Protein product: CSAGGGPDTQYF.

In nucleotides, the CDR3 is TGTGCCAGCAGCTTTATAAATCAGCCCCAGCATTTT. It codes for CASSFINQPQHF. This chain joins TRBV7-2 and TRBJ1-5; D is uncertain. The CDR3 spans 12 residues. Germline values: CDR1 SGHTA, CDR2 FQGNSA. Trimming removed 3 bases from V and 4 bases from J, with 4 bases in between.

The chain recombines TRBV10-3 with TRBJ2-3; the match to TRBD1 covers 8 bases. Germline V gives CDR1 ENHRY, CDR2 SYGVKD. The CDR3 extends over 13 amino acids. Trimming removed 9 bases from V and 2 bases from J; junction bases left unmatched: 4. This CDR3 is CAIATGATDTQYF. The CDR3 region has the DNA TGTGCCATTGCGACAGGGGCCACAGATACGCAGTATTTT.

This clone occurred a few times. The V call is TRBV9, the J call TRBJ1-1; no clear D gene. Trimming left V 3 bases short and J 3 bases short, with 9 bases between. The V gene's germline CDR1 is SGDLS and CDR2 YYNGEE. The CDR3 loop spans 13 amino acids. CDR3: CASSAVSDTEAFF. The CDR3 DNA reads TGTGCCAGCAGCGCTGTATCCGACACTGAAGCTTTCTTT.

The chain recombines TRBV9 with TRBJ2-3; 9 positions agree with TRBD2. CDR1 and CDR2 from the germline V gene are SGDLS and YYNGEE. With 0 bases clipped from V and 7 bases from J, the junction kept 15 bases outside the gene matches. The CDR3 is 18 amino acids. The CDR3 DNA follows: TGTGCCAGCAGCGTAGAGTTGAGGGTAGCGGGAGAGGAAAATACGCAGTATTTT. Amino acid sequence: CASSVELRVAGEENTQYF.

In its sample, this clone was seen once. V is TRBV20-1 and J is TRBJ2-7; D not resolved. The CDR3 sequence is 11 residues long. Trimming stripped 3 bases from V and 6 bases from J, with 9 bases between. Germline loops: CDR1 DFQATT, CDR2 SNEGSKA (reference sequence). The CDR3 is CSASRLLEQYF. CDR3 sequence (DNA): TGCAGTGCTAGCCGCTTGCTCGAGCAGTACTTC.

V and J are TRBV27 and TRBJ2-3; D not resolved. Germline lookup yields CDR1 MNHEY and CDR2 SMNVEV (reference sequence). The V end was cut by 6 bases, the J end by 8 bases, with 15 bases between. CDR3 length equals 13 residues. The CDR3 spells CASSGTRAGTQYF. DNA of the CDR3: TGTGCCAGCAGCGGTACAAGGGCCGGTACGCAGTATTTT.

This chain connects TRBV23-1 to TRBJ1-2, with D unresolved. TRBV23-1 is annotated as an ORF whose role is uncertain. Between the trimmed V and J ends, which lost 0 bases and 7 bases, there was a span of 9 bases. This CDR3 has 13 residues. This CDR3 reads CASSQSTIGGYTF. The CDR3 nucleotides are TGCGCCAGCAGTCAATCGACGATTGGTGGCTACACCTTC.

This rearrangement joins TRBV6-5 to TRBJ1-1; D not resolved. The CDR3 consists of 11 residues. Trimming left V 6 bases short and J 0 bases short, with 2 bases between. Germline CDR1 reads MNHEY; CDR2 reads SVGAGI. The CDR3 is CASRMNTEAFF. CDR3 DNA: TGTGCCAGCAGGATGAACACTGAAGCTTTCTTT.

The chain employs TRBV29-1 and TRBJ2-7; 9 positions match TRBD1. The CDR3 consists of 14 residues. Germline trimming cut 5 bases from V and 9 bases from J; bases unmatched to any gene: 14. In germline, CDR1 is SQVTM, CDR2 ANQGSEA. The CDR3, as DNA: TGCAGCGTTCTCAGGGGACAGGGAAACTTTCGGCAGTACTTC. Amino acid sequence: CSVLRGQGNFRQYF.

This rearrangement joins TRBV18 to TRBJ1-1, with D possibly TRBD1 on 6 matching bases. V gave up 0 bases and J gave up 1 base, with 9 bases separating them. There are 15 residues in the CDR3. Germline-derived CDR1 and CDR2 are KGHSH and LQKENI. The DNA for the CDR3 is TGTGCCAGCTCACCACCGGCAGGGGAGAACACTGAAGCTTTCTTT. Translating gives CASSPPAGENTEAFF.

This clone was recorded only once. The chain joins TRBV5-1 to TRBJ2-3; TRBD2 aligns across 8 bases. V lost 1 base to trimming and J lost 2 bases; unmatched junction nucleotides: 6. CDR3 length: 16 residues. The germline V gene encodes CDR1 SGHRS and CDR2 YFSETQ. The CDR3 sequence: CASSLQPAGATDTQYF. The DNA of the CDR3 is TGCGCCAGCAGCTTGCAGCCAGCGGGGGCCACAGATACGCAGTATTTT.

The V and J genes are TRBV5-4 and TRBJ2-5; no clear D. CDR3 size: 14 residues. Trimming shortened V by 4 bases and J by 2 bases, and 12 bases separated the two germline ends. The germline gives CDR1 SGHNT, CDR2 YYREEE (reference sequence). Written as DNA, the CDR3 is TGTGCCAGCAGCCCAGGCAAAGATCAAGAGACCCAGTACTTC. Translated: CASSPGKDQETQYF.

The rearrangement joins TRBV30 to TRBJ1-2, with a tentative D call TRBD1 (6 bases). Trimming pared 3 bases from V and 3 bases from J, leaving 14 bases between. The germline V gene has CDR1 GTSNPN and CDR2 SVGIG (reference sequence). The CDR3 sequence is 14 residues long. CDR3 residues: CAWRKKQGDYGYTF. The CDR3 DNA sequence: TGTGCCTGGAGAAAAAAACAGGGAGACTATGGCTACACCTTC. Full variable domain (missing parts from reference TRBV30 and TRBJ1-2): SQTIHQWPATLVQPVGSPLSLECTVEGTSNPNLYWYRQAAGRGLQLLFYSVGIGQISSEVPQNLSASRPQDRQFILSSKKLLLSDSGFYLCAWRKKQGDYGYTFGSGTRLTVV.